These T cell receptor beta chains were read from a single sample in a study of cytomegalovirus exposure and HLA in healthy donors. The protocol was immunoSEQ multiplex PCR, while the TCRdb copy is restricted to in-frame clones and leaves out a portion. The sample lists some 140,000 clones, approximately 80% occurring once. The specimen was PBMCs. The receptors were gathered from a man aged 25-45 years in good health and CMV-seronegative. Each CDR3 is given with its conserved first and last residue. D genes are given only for firm matches. Only some rows state a clone size, as once, few, many or a class for expanded clones.

j_call clone_size d_call v_call cdr3_aa cdr3_nt
TRBJ1-4 . . TRBV2 CASSLNEKLFF TGTGCCAGCAGTCTCAATGAAAAACTGTTTTTT
TRBJ2-3 . . TRBV7-9 CASSLEATSRVPQYF TGTGCCAGCAGCTTAGAGGCTACTAGCAGGGTCCCGCAGTATTTT
TRBJ1-2 . TRBD1 TRBV27 CASRKGQAVSGYTF TGTGCCAGCCGTAAGGGACAGGCCGTAAGTGGCTACACCTTC
TRBJ2-3 . TRBD2 TRBV6-5 CASSYYPSGRADTQYF TGTGCCAGCAGTTACTATCCGAGCGGGAGGGCGGATACGCAGTATTTT
TRBJ2-1 . TRBD1 TRBV7-9 CASSLGQGAYNEQFF TGTGCCAGCAGCCTTGGACAGGGGGCCTACAATGAGCAGTTCTTC
TRBJ1-6 . . TRBV30 CAWGPGQWNSPLHF TGTGCCTGGGGTCCTGGACAGTGGAATTCACCCCTCCACTTT
TRBJ1-1 . . TRBV7-2 CASSLGTVNTEAFF TGTGCCAGCAGCTTAGGGACAGTGAACACTGAAGCTTTCTTT
TRBJ2-7 . TRBD2 TRBV6-5 CASMGPGGPSYEQYF TGTGCCAGCATGGGCCCGGGAGGGCCCTCCTACGAGCAGTACTTC
TRBJ2-4 . TRBD1 TRBV11-2 CASRPTGTGNNIQYF TGTGCCAGCAGGCCTACCGGGACAGGGAACAACATTCAGTACTTC
TRBJ1-2 . TRBD1 TRBV29-1 CSVVPGQGPNYGYTF TGCAGCGTTGTCCCGGGACAGGGACCGAACTATGGCTACACCTTC
TRBJ1-2 . . TRBV6-1 CASRPGHDYGYTF TGTGCCAGCAGACCGGGACACGATTATGGCTACACCTTC
TRBJ2-3 . . TRBV5-1 CASSLGTFTDTQYF TGCGCCAGCAGCTTGGGCACTTTCACAGATACGCAGTATTTT
TRBJ2-5 . TRBD2 TRBV6-1 CASSSGLAGETQYF TGTGCCAGCTCTTCCGGCCTAGCGGGAGAGACCCAGTACTTC
TRBJ1-2 . . TRBV9 CASSVGTVAYYGYTF TGTGCCAGCAGCGTAGGGACAGTGGCTTACTATGGCTACACCTTC
TRBJ1-1 . . TRBV6-5 CASSAGGEAFF TGTGCCAGCAGTGCTGGCGGCGAAGCTTTCTTT
TRBJ2-5 . TRBD2 TRBV7-2 CASSSGGSLREQYF TGTGCCAGCAGCTCGGGAGGCTCCCTGAGGGAGCAGTACTTC
TRBJ2-3 once . TRBV7-9 CASSWSGTDTQYF TGTGCCAGCAGCTGGTCGGGGACAGATACGCAGTATTTT
TRBJ2-3 . . TRBV29-1 CSVRVDTQYF TGCAGCGTTCGGGTTGATACGCAGTATTTT
TRBJ1-1 . . TRBV7-2 CASSLVLGGEAFF TGTGCCAGCAGCTTAGTACTAGGGGGTGAAGCTTTCTTT
TRBJ2-7 . . TRBV28 CASRFGTFSYEQYF TGTGCCAGCAGGTTTGGGACTTTTTCCTACGAGCAGTACTTC
TRBJ1-2 . TRBD1 TRBV5-4 CTSSLVWDRGGGYTF TGTACCAGCAGCTTGGTTTGGGACAGGGGGGGCGGCTACACCTTC
TRBJ1-2 . . TRBV27 CASKTGLAYGYTF TGTGCCAGCAAAACTGGGCTGGCCTATGGCTACACCTTC
TRBJ2-5 . . TRBV30 CAWSVGGGQETQYF TGTGCCTGGAGTGTTGGGGGAGGCCAAGAGACCCAGTACTTC
TRBJ2-1 many TRBD2 TRBV6-5 CASSRLAGYNEQFF TGTGCCAGCAGTAGACTAGCGGGATACAATGAGCAGTTCTTC
TRBJ2-3 once TRBD2 TRBV4-1 CASSSGLAGVAGTQYF TGCGCCAGTTCGTCTGGACTAGCGGGAGTGGCAGGTACGCAGTATTTT
TRBJ2-2 once . TRBV11-1 CASSQFTTGELFF TGTGCCAGCAGCCAGTTTACGACCGGGGAGCTGTTTTTT
TRBJ1-4 once . TRBV14 CASSISGVNEKLFF TGTGCCAGCAGCATCAGCGGGGTTAATGAAAAACTGTTTTTT
TRBJ1-1 . . TRBV27 CASSLSLGVPGTEAFF TGTGCCAGCAGTTTATCGCTTGGGGTCCCGGGGACTGAAGCTTTCTTT
TRBJ2-1 few TRBD2 TRBV28 CASSLAGDYNEQFF TGTGCCAGCAGTTTGGCGGGGGACTACAATGAGCAGTTCTTC
TRBJ2-1 . . TRBV6-6 CASSYDSLNEQFF TGTGCCAGCAGTTACGACAGTCTCAATGAGCAGTTCTTC
TRBJ1-1 few TRBD1 TRBV28 CASSSRDSVNTEAFF TGTGCCAGCAGTTCCCGGGACAGCGTGAACACTGAAGCTTTCTTT
TRBJ2-1 . TRBD2 TRBV30 CAWSVTSGATEQFF TGTGCCTGGAGTGTAACTAGCGGGGCCACTGAGCAGTTCTTC
TRBJ2-3 . . TRBV18 CASSSQTGSTDTQYF TGTGCCAGCTCATCTCAGACAGGTAGCACAGATACGCAGTATTTT
TRBJ2-7 . . TRBV19 CASSTWPNEQYF TGTGCCAGTAGTACGTGGCCGAACGAGCAGTACTTC
TRBJ2-7 . . TRBV4-3 CASSQGLQYYEQYF TGCGCCAGCAGCCAAGGCCTTCAATACTACGAGCAGTACTTC
TRBJ2-7 . TRBD1 TRBV5-1 CASSRDRVYEQYF TGCGCCAGCAGTAGGGACAGGGTCTACGAGCAGTACTTC
TRBJ2-7 . TRBD2 TRBV7-2 CASSSRLAGAYEQYF TGTGCCAGCAGCTCGAGACTAGCGGGAGCCTACGAGCAGTACTTC
TRBJ2-1 . . TRBV27 CASSFASLSGEQFF TGTGCCAGCAGTTTTGCTAGCTTATCCGGTGAGCAGTTCTTC
TRBJ2-7 . . TRBV11-2 CASSPRLSSYEQYF TGTGCCAGCAGCCCACGACTAAGCTCCTACGAGCAGTACTTC
TRBJ2-1 . TRBD2 TRBV5-1 CASSFGRAGYNEQFF TGCGCCAGCAGCTTTGGGAGAGCGGGATACAATGAGCAGTTCTTC
TRBJ1-6 . . TRBV7-8 CASSSGGRNSPLHF TGTGCCAGCTCTTCGGGAGGGCGTAATTCACCCCTCCACTTT
TRBJ2-7 . TRBD1 TRBV10-3 CAISDGDRGNEQYF TGTGCCATCAGTGACGGGGACAGGGGCAACGAGCAGTACTTC
TRBJ2-3 . TRBD2 TRBV11-3 CASSLGTAVGRGTDTQYF TGTGCCAGCAGCTTAGGAACCGCCGTCGGGAGGGGCACAGATACGCAGTATTTT
TRBJ2-2 . . TRBV28 CASSVQGPGELFF TGTGCCAGCAGTGTCCAGGGTCCCGGGGAGCTGTTTTTT
TRBJ2-5 . TRBD1 TRBV5-1 CASSLQGARVETQYF TGCGCCAGCAGCTTACAGGGGGCGCGAGTGGAGACCCAGTACTTC
TRBJ2-5 . TRBD2 TRBV27 CASNQSPGLATETQYF TGTGCCAGCAACCAAAGCCCGGGACTAGCGACAGAGACCCAGTACTTC
TRBJ2-1 once TRBD2 TRBV4-1 CASSPLTSREKQFF TGCGCCAGCAGCCCCCTGACTAGCAGGGAAAAGCAGTTCTTC
TRBJ1-4 few . TRBV4-2 CASSSQSATNEKLFF TGTGCCAGCAGTTCTCAGTCCGCAACTAATGAAAAACTGTTTTTT
TRBJ2-7 . . TRBV18 CASSPGISYEQYF TGTGCCAGCTCACCGGGCATCTCCTACGAGCAGTACTTC
TRBJ1-2 few . TRBV19 CASSMGAKIYGYTF TGTGCCAGTAGTATGGGCGCGAAGATCTATGGCTACACCTTC
TRBJ1-1 few TRBD1 TRBV5-7 CASSLIRDSEGTEAFF TGTGCCAGCAGCTTGATTCGGGACAGCGAGGGCACTGAAGCTTTCTTT
TRBJ1-5 . . TRBV7-8 CATRQGNNQPQHF TGTGCCACCCGCCAGGGGAACAATCAGCCCCAGCATTTT
TRBJ2-5 once . TRBV10-2 CAAQGVGETQYF TGCGCCGCCCAAGGGGTTGGAGAGACCCAGTACTTC
TRBJ2-7 . . TRBV10-3 CAISETYEQYF TGTGCCATCAGCGAAACCTACGAGCAGTACTTC
TRBJ1-4 . . TRBV5-3 CARSRPRRGGGGDEKLFF TGTGCCAGAAGCCGTCCTAGGCGGGGGGGAGGGGGGGATGAAAAACTGTTTTTT
TRBJ1-1 . TRBD1 TRBV2 CASTTGGRSEAFF TGTGCCAGCACGACAGGGGGTAGGTCTGAAGCTTTCTTT
TRBJ1-5 once . TRBV6-1 CASSAGGESGNQPQHF TGTGCCAGCAGTGCCGGGGGGGAGAGTGGCAATCAGCCCCAGCATTTT